This T cell receptor beta chain was documented in a study of T cells after yellow fever vaccination. Study-wide findings and caveats: The study noted that FACS-sorted repertoires could contain abundant clonotypes contaminating from the bulk population. Once the booster was given, most primary-vaccination clones reappeared, at roughly 96% for CD4 and over 85% for CD8.

This clonotype was seen a few times. Its antigen remains unknown. The 5'RACE template-switching step produced TCR cDNA and added a universal primer site and UMIs. TCRdb ran MiXCR on the 5' RACE reads and lists one entry per CDR3 protein. Here the sample spans about 340,000 distinct CDR3 sequences, approximately 12% being singletons. The CDR3 sequence is 17 residues long. The V end lost 5 bases, the J end lost 0 bases, and 18 bases lay between the germline ends. CDR1 is SEHNR and CDR2 is FQNEAQ in the germline V gene (reference sequence). Specimen: CD4+ T cells sorted from PBMCs, collected 15 days after the yellow fever booster vaccination. The sequence derives from a man between 18 and 29 years old who received the YFV17D yellow fever vaccine. The rearrangement links TRBV7-9 to TRBJ2-3; D is ambiguous. CDR3: CASSHSGGTASTDTQYF. DNA for the CDR3: TGTGCCAGCAGCCATAGTGGCGGTACTGCTAGCACAGATACGCAGTATTTT. Filled out from reference TRBV7-9 and TRBJ2-3, the complete variable domain reads DTGVSQNPRHKITKRGQNVTFRCDPISEHNRLYWYRQTLGQGPEFLTYFQNEAQLEKSRLLSDRFSAERPKGSFSTLEIQRTEQGDSAMYLCASSHSGGTASTDTQYFGPGTRLTVL.